This is a list of T cell receptor beta chains from one sample in a study of PD-L1 blockade in urothelial cancer. Method: immunoSEQ multiplex PCR; TCRdb's copy keeps in-frame clones and lacks some. The table includes about 130,000 clones, around 85% detected once. Sequenced here: PBMCs, sampled around atezolizumab (anti-PD-L1) treatment. The receptor set was obtained from a middle-aged man with urothelial cancer. Each CDR3 is given with its conserved first and last residue. A D gene is named only where the DNA matches it firmly. Not all rows give a size; the values are once, few, many and, for expanded clones, a class.

TGTGCCATCAGTGAGTTAACAGGCAGTCTCTATGGCTACACCTTC,CAISELTGSLYGYTF,15,.,TRBJ1-2,.,TRBV10-3
TGTGCCAGCACCAACCGACAGCGGGGAGGCTACGAGCAGTACTTC,CASTNRQRGGYEQYF,15,.,TRBJ2-7,TRBD2,TRBV9
TGTGCCAGCAGCGTCGGGACAGGGAGGACTGAAGCTTTCTTT,CASSVGTGRTEAFF,14,many,TRBJ1-1,TRBD1,TRBV28
TGTGCCAGCAGTTACGCCCCGGGACAAAACTATCAGCCCCAGCATTTT,CASSYAPGQNYQPQHF,16,once,TRBJ1-5,.,TRBV6-6
TGTGCCAGCAGCGTAGTCGAATCAAGGGGGCAGTATTTT,CASSVVESRGQYF,13,.,TRBJ2-3,.,TRBV9
TGTGCCAGTAGCCTCCAGGGGTATGGCTACACCTTC,CASSLQGYGYTF,12,.,TRBJ1-2,.,TRBV19
TGCGCCAGCAGCTCTGGCGGCTACGAGCAGTACTTC,CASSSGGYEQYF,12,.,TRBJ2-7,.,TRBV5-1
TGTGCCAGCAGCGCGGGACAGGGCCCCGAAAAACTGTTTTTT,CASSAGQGPEKLFF,14,.,TRBJ1-4,TRBD1,TRBV7-2
TGTGCCAGCAGCCCCCAGACCTCTGGGAGGTTGGATGGCTACACCTTC,CASSPQTSGRLDGYTF,16,.,TRBJ1-2,.,TRBV9
TGTGCCAGCAGCTTGGTCGCGCAGGCTCAGGAGACCCAGTACTTC,CASSLVAQAQETQYF,15,.,TRBJ2-5,.,TRBV5-5
TGTGCCAGCAGGACGGGACTAGCGGGAAGGGTCGGGGAGCTGTTTTTT,CASRTGLAGRVGELFF,16,.,TRBJ2-2,TRBD2,TRBV28
TGTGCCAGCAGCCTAAGCCCCGGGACTTCCGCCATTAATGAGCAGTTCTTC,CASSLSPGTSAINEQFF,17,.,TRBJ2-1,.,TRBV28
TGCGCCAGCAGCTCCTCAGGACAGGGGTACGAGCAGTACTTC,CASSSSGQGYEQYF,14,.,TRBJ2-7,TRBD1,TRBV5-1
TGTGCCAGCAGCCCCGAAGGGGCAGGGGGTGGGGCTGAAGCTTTCTTT,CASSPEGAGGGAEAFF,16,.,TRBJ1-1,TRBD1,TRBV4-2
TGTGCCAGTAGTCCTGGACAGGGGCCATACAATGAGCAGTTCTTC,CASSPGQGPYNEQFF,15,.,TRBJ2-1,TRBD1,TRBV19
TGTGCCAGCACTAGGAGACAGTTCTTC,CASTRRQFF,9,.,TRBJ2-1,.,TRBV21-1
TGCGCCAGCAGCCCGGGACAGAATAGCAATCAGCCCCAGCATTTT,CASSPGQNSNQPQHF,15,.,TRBJ1-5,TRBD1,TRBV5-1
TGTGCCTGGACCGGGACTAGCGGGAGGGAGACCCAGTACTTC,CAWTGTSGRETQYF,14,.,TRBJ2-5,TRBD2,TRBV30
TGTGCCAGCAGACTCCAGGGGGCGCTGAGCACAGATACGCAGTATTTT,CASRLQGALSTDTQYF,16,.,TRBJ2-3,TRBD1,TRBV2
TGTGCCAGCAGTCTCCGACTAGCGGGAGGCTTCCAGCAACACTTC,CASSLRLAGGFQQHF,15,.,TRBJ2-7,TRBD2,TRBV6-5
TGTGCCAGCAGTTTTGCCATCCCTACGTACGAGCAGTACTTC,CASSFAIPTYEQYF,14,.,TRBJ2-7,.,TRBV28
TGTGCCAGCCGAAACTCAGGAGGGGGGGCCAACGTCCTGACTTTC,CASRNSGGGANVLTF,15,.,TRBJ2-6,.,TRBV28
TGTGCCACCCTCCAACACGGTAGCGGCGGGGAGCTGTTTTTT,CATLQHGSGGELFF,14,.,TRBJ2-2,.,TRBV2
TGTGCCAGCAGCTTAAGTATAGCGCAAGAGACCCAGTACTTC,CASSLSIAQETQYF,14,.,TRBJ2-5,.,TRBV11-2
TGTGCCAGCAGTCGGGGGACAGCAGCCTTGGGCTACACCTTC,CASSRGTAALGYTF,14,.,TRBJ1-2,TRBD1,TRBV6-1
TGCGCCAGCAGTAGGGACAACAATCAGCCCCAGCATTTT,CASSRDNNQPQHF,13,.,TRBJ1-5,.,TRBV10-2
TGTGCCAGCAGCTTAGGACTAGCGGGAAACACCGGGGAGCTGTTTTTT,CASSLGLAGNTGELFF,16,once,TRBJ2-2,TRBD2,TRBV7-6
TGTGCCAGCAGGGGACTAGCGGGAGAGACCCAGTACTTC,CASRGLAGETQYF,13,.,TRBJ2-5,TRBD2,TRBV5-6
TGTGCCTGGAGGGGACAGGGGAGCACTGAAGCTTTCTTT,CAWRGQGSTEAFF,13,many,TRBJ1-1,TRBD1,TRBV30
TGTGCCTGGAGCGTGGGGGCTCCCTCTGGAAACACCATATATTTT,CAWSVGAPSGNTIYF,15,once,TRBJ1-3,.,TRBV30
TGTGCCAGCAGACCGCCAACAGGCGTCAATTCACCCCTCCACTTT,CASRPPTGVNSPLHF,15,once,TRBJ1-6,.,TRBV6-5
TGTGCCAGCAGCTTATTGGGGGCAGCAGGGTACGAAAAACTGTTTTTT,CASSLLGAAGYEKLFF,16,.,TRBJ1-4,.,TRBV11-2
TGTGCCAGCAGCTTAAATACAGGGTTCGAGCCCCAGCATTTT,CASSLNTGFEPQHF,14,.,TRBJ1-5,.,TRBV7-2
TGTGCCAGTAGTAAAAGACAGGGGGCGAACACTGAAGCTTTCTTT,CASSKRQGANTEAFF,15,.,TRBJ1-1,TRBD1,TRBV19
TGCGCCAGCAGCCTGACAGGCCGCTATAATTCACCCCTCCACTTT,CASSLTGRYNSPLHF,15,.,TRBJ1-6,.,TRBV5-1
TGTGCCAGCAGCTTGGTGGGACTAGAAAATGAGCAGTTCTTC,CASSLVGLENEQFF,14,.,TRBJ2-1,TRBD2,TRBV13
TGTGCCAGCAGCGATCGAGCGGACAGGCATAATGAAGCTTTCTTT,CASSDRADRHNEAFF,15,.,TRBJ1-1,TRBD1,TRBV7-6
TGTGCCAGCAGCCAAGGAGGGACTAATGAAAAACTGTTTTTT,CASSQGGTNEKLFF,14,.,TRBJ1-4,.,TRBV4-2
TGTGCCAGCAGCGTGTCGGGACAGGGGAACTATGGCTACACCTTC,CASSVSGQGNYGYTF,15,.,TRBJ1-2,TRBD1,TRBV9
TGTGCCAGTCACGGGCGGGAGAGGGAGACCCAGTACTTC,CASHGRERETQYF,13,.,TRBJ2-5,TRBD2,TRBV19
TGTGCCATCAAGGGCGGGGACTACTACAATGAGCAGTTCTTC,CAIKGGDYYNEQFF,14,.,TRBJ2-1,TRBD2,TRBV10-3
TGTGCCATCAGGGACCGACTAACAAACACCGGGGAGCTGTTTTTT,CAIRDRLTNTGELFF,15,.,TRBJ2-2,.,TRBV10-3
TGTGCCAGTAGTATAGTTTTGGACAGTGGGGAGCAGTTCTTC,CASSIVLDSGEQFF,14,few,TRBJ2-1,.,TRBV19
TGTGCCAGCAGCGCCCGAGTTGTTTGGTACGAGCAGTACTTC,CASSARVVWYEQYF,14,.,TRBJ2-7,.,TRBV5-8
TGTGCCAGTACTATCGGGAACGAGCAGTACTTC,CASTIGNEQYF,11,.,TRBJ2-7,.,TRBV7-9
TGTGCCAGCAGTGAAGGATGGCAGGCCACCTACGAGCAGTACTTC,CASSEGWQATYEQYF,15,.,TRBJ2-7,.,TRBV6-1
TGTGCCAGCTCACCGGCGTCGCGGGCTACGGGGCAGTTCTTC,CASSPASRATGQFF,14,.,TRBJ2-1,.,TRBV18
TGTGCCAGCTCACCACCCCGGACTAGCGGCACAGATACGCAGTATTTT,CASSPPRTSGTDTQYF,16,.,TRBJ2-3,TRBD2,TRBV18
TGTGCCAGCAGCGTGGGAGCGGTCTCCTACAATGAGCAGTTCTTC,CASSVGAVSYNEQFF,15,.,TRBJ2-1,.,TRBV9
TGTGCCAGCACAGGACTAGCGGGAGGGCAGTTCTTC,CASTGLAGGQFF,12,.,TRBJ2-1,TRBD2,TRBV2
TGTGCCAGCAGCAAAAGGAGGACAGCAAAATATAGCAATCAGCCCCAGCATTTT,CASSKRRTAKYSNQPQHF,18,.,TRBJ1-5,.,TRBV21-1
TGTGCCATCAGCGGGACTAGCGGGAGAATCGGGGCCCCCCGGCAGTTCTTC,CAISGTSGRIGAPRQFF,17,.,TRBJ2-1,TRBD2,TRBV10-3
TGCGCCAGCAGCGTTCCCGGGAACACAGATACGCAGTATTTT,CASSVPGNTDTQYF,14,.,TRBJ2-3,.,TRBV4-1
TGTGCCAGCAGCGTAGACCCGGGAGAGACCCAGTACTTC,CASSVDPGETQYF,13,.,TRBJ2-5,.,TRBV9
TGTGCCAGCAGTTTAGTGGACAGGGGAAGGGCTAGGGAGTTCTTC,CASSLVDRGRAREFF,15,.,TRBJ2-1,TRBD1,TRBV28
TGTGCCTGGAGGCCCAGGGGCCAAACTAACTATGGCTACACCTTC,CAWRPRGQTNYGYTF,15,.,TRBJ1-2,.,TRBV30
TGTGCCAGCAGGAAAGCGGGAGCGAACACCGGGGAGCTGTTTTTT,CASRKAGANTGELFF,15,once,TRBJ2-2,TRBD2,TRBV27
TGTGCCATCAAGAGCACAGGGGACACTGAAGCTTTCTTT,CAIKSTGDTEAFF,13,.,TRBJ1-1,TRBD1,TRBV10-3
TGTGCCAGCAGTTTACGAGATACGCAGTATTTT,CASSLRDTQYF,11,.,TRBJ2-3,.,TRBV28